The 4 T cell receptor beta chains below were found in one sample sequenced in a study of OX40 agonist ivuxolimab in advanced cancers. Produced via immunoSEQ multiplex PCR; TCRdb's table is partial and in-frame only. The table lists about 79,000 clones, more than 85% of them singletons, with approximately 6.9% in the top ten. Sequences were derived from CD4+ or CD8+ T cells sorted from blood, sampled in a trial of the OX40 agonist ivuxolimab. The receptors derive from an adult with an advanced solid tumor such as melanoma, head and neck, liver or kidney cancer.

The gene calls are TRBV4-2 and TRBJ2-5, with D hard to call. V dropped 3 bases and J dropped 2 bases, with 13 bases sitting between them. The CDR3 extends over 15 amino acids. Germline V gene sequence: CDR1 LGHNA, CDR2 YNFKEQ. The chain's CDR3 is CASSQLDHNQETQYF. CDR3 bases: TGTGCCAGCAGCCAGCTAGACCATAATCAAGAGACCCAGTACTTC.

J is TRBJ1-1 and V is TRBV19, with 8 bases lining up with TRBD1. The CDR3 covers 15 residues. Unmatched junction bases numbered 3, after V lost 2 bases and J lost 1 base. The germline CDR1 and CDR2 sequences are LNHDA and SQIVND (reference sequence). The CDR3, as DNA: TGTGCCAGTAGTATATCTGGGACAGGGAACACTGAAGCTTTCTTT. Protein product: CASSISGTGNTEAFF. Together with reference TRBV19 and TRBJ1-1, the CDR3 gives the full variable domain: DGGITQSPKYLFRKEGQNVTLSCEQNLNHDAMYWYRQDPGQGLRLIYYSQIVNDFQKGDIAEGYSVSREKKESFPLTVTSAQKNPTAFYLCASSISGTGNTEAFFGQGTRLTVV.

This clone was seen only once. The CDR3 here is CASSQEGLGPYEQYF. The CDR3, as DNA: TGTGCCAGCAGCCAGGAGGGACTAGGACCCTACGAGCAGTACTTC. The rearrangement links TRBV4-2 to TRBJ2-7, with 8 bases lining up with TRBD2. The V segment lost 3 bases and the J segment 2 bases; nucleotides outside the gene matches: 6. The germline V gene has CDR1 LGHNA and CDR2 YNFKEQ. The CDR3 loop spans 15 amino acids.

This chain joins TRBV25-1 and TRBJ2-1, with no clear D. V was trimmed by 7 bases and J by 4 bases, leaving 14 bases between them. The CDR3 is 14 amino acids. Germline V CDR1 and CDR2: MGHDK, SYGVNS. CDR3 DNA sequence: TGTGCCAGCAACTCGCCGGGCGGTTACAATGAGCAGTTCTTC. Translating gives CASNSPGGYNEQFF.